Each of the 16 T cell receptor beta chains below was sequenced from the same sample in a study of T cells in Graves' hyperthyroidism and ophthalmopathy. RNA transcripts gave rise to amplified TCR beta CDR3 regions. Researchers ran a first-round RT-PCR on the TCR CDR3 using the HTBI primer set. TCRdb used MiXCR to reprocess the multiplex PCR reads, holding one entry per CDR3 protein. The sample carries roughly 500,000 distinct CDR3 sequences, 15% to 20% recorded once. Specimen: blood. These receptor sequences come from a woman aged 30 to 39 with Graves' ophthalmopathy.

This clonotype was counted many times. CDR3 nucleotide sequence: TGCAGTGCTAGACCTAGCTCCTACGAGCAGTACTTC. Residues: CSARPSSYEQYF. V is TRBV20-1 and J is TRBJ2-7; no reliable D call. Trimming cost V 2 bases and J 0 bases, with 5 bases left between them. The CDR3 sequence is 12 residues long. Germline V lookup: CDR1 DFQATT, CDR2 SNEGSKA (reference sequence).

This clonotype was found many times. The chain joins TRBV12-3 or TRBV12-4 to TRBJ2-1, with D possibly being TRBD1 (6 bases). This CDR3 comprises 13 residues. V lost 5 bases and J 8 bases, leaving 13 bases between the germline ends. The CDR3 DNA sequence: TGTGCCAGCAGTCGACAGGATCTCGATGAGCAGTTCTTC. Translation gives CASSRQDLDEQFF.

This clonotype was recorded at least ten times. The chain employs TRBV28 and TRBJ1-5; D ambiguous. V lost 6 bases, J lost 4 bases, and 7 bases lay in between. Germline V gene sequence: CDR1 MDHEN, CDR2 SYDVKM. The CDR3 is 12 amino acids. The CDR3 DNA reads as TGTGCCAGCAGAGTTTTAAATCAGCCCCAGCATTTT. Its translation is CASRVLNQPQHF. The entire variable domain, with the rest obtained from reference TRBV28 and TRBJ1-5, is as follows: DVKVTQSSRYLVKRTGEKVFLECVQDMDHENMFWYRQDPGLGLRLIYFSYDVKMKEKGDIPEGYSVSREKKERFSLILESASTNQTSMYLCASRVLNQPQHFGDGTRLSIL.

This clonotype was found many times. The chain has TRBV11-2 and TRBJ2-7; tentative D call: TRBD1 (5 bases). The V end lost 4 bases, the J end lost 5 bases, and 12 bases lay between the germline ends. CDR3 length equals 13 residues. Per germline, CDR1 SGHAT and CDR2 FQNNGV. In DNA form, the CDR3 reads TGTGCCAGCAGCTCTGGTCCCAGGGACGAGCAGTACTTC. The encoded protein is CASSSGPRDEQYF.

This clonotype was counted at least ten times. The chain has TRBV12-3 or TRBV12-4 and TRBJ2-1; a possible D gene is TRBD1 (5 bases). Between the trimmed V and J ends, which lost 3 bases and 1 base, there was a span of 16 bases. CDR3 length equals 17 residues. The CDR3 is CASSLIPQVLSYNEQFF. DNA of the CDR3: TGTGCCAGCAGTTTGATCCCACAGGTTTTATCCTACAATGAGCAGTTCTTC.

The chain uses TRBV14 and TRBJ2-1; D not resolved. This CDR3 has 15 residues. Germline V gene data show CDR1 as SGHDN and CDR2 as FVKESK. Between the trimmed V and J ends, which lost 3 bases and 2 bases, there was a span of 11 bases. In DNA form, the CDR3 reads TGTGCCAGCAGCCAGGTTATTGTCACCTACAATGAGCAGTTCTTC. Amino acids: CASSQVIVTYNEQFF. The complete variable domain, with remaining parts taken from reference TRBV14 and TRBJ2-1, reads EAGVTQFPSHSVIEKGQTVTLRCDPISGHDNLYWYRRVMGKEIKFLLHFVKESKQDESGMPNNRFLAERTGGTYSTLKVQPAELEDSGVYFCASSQVIVTYNEQFFGPGTRLTVL.

This clonotype was observed many times. The genes are TRBV5-8 and TRBJ2-7, with 12 bases identical to TRBD2. CDR1 is SGHTS and CDR2 is YDEGEE in the germline V gene. The CDR3 contains 15 residues. V lost 6 bases to trimming and J lost 5 bases; unmatched junction nucleotides: 9. CDR3 sequence (DNA): TGTGCCAGCAACTGGGCTAGCGGGAGGGCCCACGAGCAGTACTTC. It yields the protein CASNWASGRAHEQYF.

This clonotype has ten or more counts. The chain combines TRBV28 with TRBJ2-1, with 10 nucleotides matching TRBD2. CDR3 length equals 15 residues. Germline lookup yields CDR1 MDHEN and CDR2 SYDVKM. With V trimmed by 6 bases and J by 6 bases, 8 bases remained unmatched. The CDR3 coding sequence is TGTGCCAGCAGCCTGTGGCTAGCGGGAGTCAATGAGCAGTTCTTC. Encoded protein: CASSLWLAGVNEQFF.

This clonotype showed up many times. The chain links TRBV30 to TRBJ2-2; D gene unclear. The germline V gene encodes CDR1 GTSNPN and CDR2 SVGIG (reference sequence). V was cut by 0 bases and J by 8 bases, with 13 bases left in between. The CDR3 covers 14 residues. The DNA of the CDR3 is TGTGCCTGGAGTGTCATTCTGGGTTCAGGGGAGCTGTTTTTT. As protein: CAWSVILGSGELFF.

This clonotype was observed many times. The chain combines TRBV7-2 with TRBJ1-3, with 7 bases fitting TRBD1. The CDR3 is 15 residues long. V trimming: 6 bases; J trimming: 4 bases; junction bases outside the gene matches: 9. Looked up from germline, CDR1 is SGHTA and CDR2 is FQGNSA. The CDR3 coding sequence is TGTGCCAGCAGTCAGACACAGGGGAGCGGAAACACCATATATTTT. Translated: CASSQTQGSGNTIYF. The whole variable domain, remainder taken from reference TRBV7-2 and TRBJ1-3, is GAGVSQSPSNKVTEKGKDVELRCDPISGHTALYWYRQSLGQGLEFLIYFQGNSAPDKSGLPSDRFSAERTGGSVSTLTIQRTQQEDSAVYLCASSQTQGSGNTIYFGEGSWLTVV.

This rearrangement joins TRBV6-1 to TRBJ2-1; no clear D. In germline, CDR1 is MNHNS, CDR2 SASEGT. The CDR3 runs 16 residues. The germline V and J ends were trimmed by 5 bases and 8 bases, with 22 bases remaining between them. In DNA, the CDR3 is TGTGCCAGCAGTTATAACCGACTCCCGATTGGCGATGAGCAGTTCTTC. This encodes CASSYNRLPIGDEQFF.

A few counts support this clonotype. The rearrangement uses TRBV6-2 or TRBV6-3 and TRBJ1-4; D uncertain. The CDR3 totals 14 residues. The germline gives CDR1 MNHEY, CDR2 SVGEGT. Trimming removed 5 bases at V and 8 bases at J, with 15 bases between. CDR3 sequence: CASSTTYTWEKLFF. Written as DNA, the CDR3 is TGTGCCAGCAGTACGACATATACGTGGGAAAAACTGTTTTTT.

This CDR3 reads CASTMNTGELFF. CDR3 coding DNA: TGTGCCAGCACAATGAACACCGGGGAGCTGTTTTTT. The chain has TRBV6-1 and TRBJ2-2; no firm D call. The CDR3 covers 12 residues. Trimming cost V 7 bases and J 1 base, with 4 bases left between them. Germline CDR1 MNHNS, CDR2 SASEGT.

V and J are TRBV20-1 and TRBJ2-7; possible D gene TRBD2, 6 bases. The V end was cut by 0 bases, the J end by 0 bases, with 12 bases between. The CDR3 consists of 15 residues. Germline loops: CDR1 DFQATT, CDR2 SNEGSKA (reference sequence). The CDR3 loop is CSARDLLAGSYEQYF. In DNA, the CDR3 is TGCAGTGCTAGAGATTTACTAGCTGGCTCCTACGAGCAGTACTTC.

V and J are TRBV4-3 and TRBJ1-2, with 7 bases identical to TRBD1. The V gene's germline CDR1 is LGHNA and CDR2 YSLEER. This CDR3 has 15 residues. V gave up 0 bases and J gave up 7 bases; unmatched junction bases: 8. CDR3 sequence reads: CASSQEVTGVGGYTF. In DNA form, the CDR3 reads TGCGCCAGCAGCCAAGAAGTCACAGGGGTTGGTGGCTACACCTTC.

This clonotype was seen ten or more times. V usage is TRBV7-8 and J usage is TRBJ2-3; D unclear. Germline CDR1 and CDR2: SGHVS and FQNEAQ. This CDR3 is built from 16 residues. V gave up 5 bases and J gave up 2 bases, with 17 bases separating them. The CDR3: CASSPSATDTTDTQYF. The CDR3 nucleotides read TGTGCCAGCAGCCCGAGCGCGACCGATACCACAGATACGCAGTATTTT.